This T cell receptor beta chain emerged from a study of T cell changes during pregnancy in multiple sclerosis. The assay was immunoSEQ multiplex PCR, and TCRdb's table has in-frame clones only and misses some. The profile shows around 95,000 clones, about 90% of them singletons. Only one count was recorded for this clone. CDR3 length: 18 residues. CDR1 and CDR2 (germline): SGHTA, FQGNSA. V was clipped by 1 base and J by 5 bases, with 21 bases between them. The TCR sequence derives from a female donor with multiple sclerosis, enrolled in a pregnancy study. The input for sequencing was peripheral blood, taken after pregnancy. The genes are TRBV7-2 and TRBJ1-5; tentatively, D is TRBD1 (6 bases). CDR3 amino acids: CASSLEVGIGGSDQPQHF. The CDR3, as DNA: TGTGCCAGCAGCTTAGAAGTTGGCATTGGGGGCTCGGATCAGCCCCAGCATTTT.